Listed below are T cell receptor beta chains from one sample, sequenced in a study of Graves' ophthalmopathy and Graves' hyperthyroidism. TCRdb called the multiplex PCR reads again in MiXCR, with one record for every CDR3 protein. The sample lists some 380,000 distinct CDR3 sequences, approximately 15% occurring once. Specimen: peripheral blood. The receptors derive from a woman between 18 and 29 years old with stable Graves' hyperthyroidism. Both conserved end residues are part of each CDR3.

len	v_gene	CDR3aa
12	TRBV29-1	CSGGERNTEAFF
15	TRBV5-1	CASSLVAGLNYGYTF
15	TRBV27	CASSPRDLPRETQYF
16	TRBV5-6	CASSPGLAGGRGELFF
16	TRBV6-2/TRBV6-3	CASTDWGRGRVAEAFF
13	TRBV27	CASSQDRWLSQYF
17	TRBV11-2	CASSPYRGQGQTYEQYF
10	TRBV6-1	CASSRTEAFF
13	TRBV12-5	CASGLGTGGGYTF
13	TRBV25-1	CASSAGYNSPLHF
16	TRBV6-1	CASSERRLPNTGELFF
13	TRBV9	CASSVAQLETQYF
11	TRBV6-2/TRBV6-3	CASSYSGSQYF
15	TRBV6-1	CASAAGQGAGQPQHF
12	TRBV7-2	CASSLPPLEQYF
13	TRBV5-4	CASSLDGLTEAFF